The clone carrying this T cell receptor (beta chain) was seen a handful of times. Its cognate antigen is unknown. This sample also contains other DNA sequences that code for the same CDR3. The germline V gene has CDR1 SGDLS and CDR2 YYNGEE. J was trimmed by 3 bases and V by 2 bases; bases with no gene match: 3. The CDR3 sequence is 15 residues long. The data stem from a study of beta chain features in type 1 diabetes. Study-wide results and caveats: Equally in patients and controls, PCR might preferentially amplify shorter templates.

The study reverse transcribed the entire isolated RNA, so it sequenced expressed TCRB transcripts. The method was immunoSEQ multiplex PCR; TCRdb's version includes in-frame clones alone and lacks a portion of them. The data contain roughly 450,000 clones, approximately 14% of them singletons. Material: naive CD4+ T cells from blood. The TCR originated in a young man in good health. The gene calls are TRBV9 and TRBJ2-3; TRBD1 matches 10 bases. The CDR3 here is CASSVTGGLTDTQYF. As DNA, the CDR3 is TGTGCCAGCAGCGTGACAGGGGGCTTGACAGATACGCAGTATTTT.